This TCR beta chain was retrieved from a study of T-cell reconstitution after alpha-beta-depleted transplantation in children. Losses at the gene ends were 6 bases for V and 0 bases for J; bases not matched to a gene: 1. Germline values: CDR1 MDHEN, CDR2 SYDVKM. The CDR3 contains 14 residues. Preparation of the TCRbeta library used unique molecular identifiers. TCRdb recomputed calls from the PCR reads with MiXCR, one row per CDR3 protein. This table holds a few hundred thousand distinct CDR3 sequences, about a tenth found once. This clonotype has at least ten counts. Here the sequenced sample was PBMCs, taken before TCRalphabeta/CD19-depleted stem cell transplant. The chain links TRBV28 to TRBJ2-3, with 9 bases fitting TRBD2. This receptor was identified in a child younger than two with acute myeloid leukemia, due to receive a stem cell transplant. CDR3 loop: CASRLAGSTDTQYF. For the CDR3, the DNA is TGTGCCAGCAGACTAGCGGGTAGCACAGATACGCAGTATTTT.